This T cell receptor beta chain was profiled in a study of OX40 agonist ivuxolimab in advanced cancers. Study at large: Ivuxolimab, which patients received intravenously every 2 weeks, was dosed at 0.01 to 10 mg/kg.

Sequenced by immunoSEQ multiplex PCR; TCRdb stores in-frame clones only, minus some. The repertoire holds 40,000 to 55,000 clones, with 80% to 90% as singletons. Autoimmune disease history or systemic immunosuppression barred patients. Germline V CDR1 and CDR2: LGHNA, YNFKEQ. The CDR3 runs 17 residues. The V and J ends lost 5 bases and 0 bases respectively, with 17 bases between them. This rearrangement joins TRBV4-2 to TRBJ2-4, with D possibly TRBD2 on 6 matching bases. The material sequenced was CD4+ or CD8+ T cells sorted from blood, taken in a trial of the OX40 agonist ivuxolimab. The receptor's source is an adult with an advanced solid tumor such as melanoma, head and neck, liver or kidney cancer. CDR3 sequence: CASSLATSSVAKNIQYF. In DNA, the CDR3 is TGTGCCAGCAGCTTGGCCACTAGCAGCGTAGCCAAAAACATTCAGTACTTC.